These 27 T cell receptor beta chains were sequenced from one sample in a study of cytomegalovirus exposure and HLA in healthy donors (dated 2017 in TCRdb). The library was built by means of the immunoSEQ multiplex PCR assay. The multiplex PCR relied on a mix of 60 forward primers for TCR Vbeta segments and 13 reverse primers for TCR Jbeta segments. In TCRdb, the immuneACCESS table is reduced to in-frame sequences with V and J assigned. These tables do not hold every clone; where another copy was compared, an unresolved V gene accounts for under half, and the others remain unexplained. Counted in this sample were 99,000 or so clones; 79% of them appeared once. Of the sample, around 3% is held by the ten largest clones. Sequenced material: PBMCs. The origin of the receptors is a male donor in good health and CMV-seropositive.

V gene TRBV30 combines with J gene TRBJ2-1; 10 nucleotides line up with TRBD2. Germline V gives CDR1 GTSNPN, CDR2 SVGIG (reference sequence). This CDR3 spans 13 amino acids. The CDR3 sequence: CAGLADTRGEQFF. CDR3 nucleotide sequence: TGTGCTGGACTAGCGGATACACGCGGTGAGCAGTTCTTC.

The rearrangement uses TRBV2 and TRBJ2-3; no firm D call. Germline-derived CDR1 and CDR2 are SNHLY and FYNNEI. V lost 4 bases and J lost 0, with 5 bases in between. The CDR3 length is 13 residues. The CDR3 region has the DNA TGTGCCAGCAGTGCCCGTAGCACAGATACGCAGTATTTT. This codes for CASSARSTDTQYF.

DNA for the CDR3: TGTGCCAGCAGCTCTTTACAGGGGAGGTTCTATGGCTACACCTTC. Translation: CASSSLQGRFYGYTF. This chain links TRBV27 with TRBJ1-2; 7 positions match TRBD1. CDR3 length equals 15 residues. Germline trimming cut 6 bases from V and 4 bases from J; bases unmatched to any gene: 11. Germline CDR1 reads MNHEY; CDR2 reads SMNVEV (reference sequence).

This chain joins TRBV30 and TRBJ1-1; 8 bases agree with TRBD1. The V gene's germline CDR1 is GTSNPN and CDR2 SVGIG (reference sequence). This CDR3 is built from 13 residues. The J segment lost 4 bases and the V segment lost 2 bases, leaving 3 bases of the junction unmatched. This chain's CDR3 is CAWSIQGVTEAFF. In nucleotides, the CDR3 is TGTGCCTGGAGTATACAGGGGGTCACTGAAGCTTTCTTT. The full variable domain, completed using reference TRBV30 and TRBJ1-1, is SQTIHQWPATLVQPVGSPLSLECTVEGTSNPNLYWYRQAAGRGLQLLFYSVGIGQISSEVPQNLSASRPQDRQFILSSKKLLLSDSGFYLCAWSIQGVTEAFFGQGTRLTVV.

The genes are TRBV6-5 and TRBJ2-5, with a tentative D call TRBD2 (6 bases). Per the germline V gene, CDR1 is MNHEY and CDR2 is SVGAGI. The CDR3 loop spans 13 amino acids. V dropped 6 bases and J dropped 4 bases, with 12 bases sitting between them. The CDR3 here is CASRRGLGETQYF. CDR3 nucleotides: TGTGCCAGCAGGAGGGGACTGGGAGAGACCCAGTACTTC.

The rearrangement links TRBV14 to TRBJ2-7; a possible D gene is TRBD1 (5 bases). The CDR3 loop spans 13 amino acids. Germline lookup yields CDR1 SGHDN and CDR2 FVKESK. V lost 0 bases and J lost 6, with 9 bases in between. Here the CDR3 reads CASSQDLGLEQYF. The DNA for the CDR3 is TGTGCCAGCAGCCAAGATCTGGGGCTCGAGCAGTACTTC.

The CDR3 DNA sequence: TGTGCCACCAGCAGAGATCGGGGAGCGGTGAACACTGAAGCTTTCTTT. Protein: CATSRDRGAVNTEAFF. The V and J genes are TRBV15 and TRBJ1-1; D is unresolved. The CDR3 is 16 residues long. CDR1 is LNHNV and CDR2 is YYDKDF in the germline V gene (reference sequence). V lost 0 bases, J lost 0 bases, and 11 bases lay in between.

The gene calls are TRBV9 and TRBJ2-5; D may be TRBD2 (8 bases). The CDR3 has 16 residues. In germline, CDR1 is SGDLS, CDR2 YYNGEE. Trimming took off 2 bases at V and 5 bases at J, with 19 bases between the two ends. The CDR3 reads CASSVSRGGRGETQYF. Here the CDR3 DNA reads TGTGCCAGCAGCGTGAGTCGGGGGGGCAGGGGGGAGACCCAGTACTTC. Full variable domain (outside the CDR3, taken from reference TRBV9 and TRBJ2-5): DSGVTQTPKHLITATGQRVTLRCSPRSGDLSVYWYQQSLDQGLQFLIQYYNGEERAKGNILERFSAQQFPDLHSELNLSSLELGDSALYFCASSVSRGGRGETQYFGPGTRLLVL.

DNA of the CDR3: TGTGCCAGCAGCTACAGGGGGCGGGACACAGATACGCAGTATTTT. Residues: CASSYRGRDTDTQYF. This rearrangement joins TRBV5-4 to TRBJ2-3, with TRBD1 matching 9 bases. Germline-derived CDR1 and CDR2 are SGHNT and YYREEE (reference sequence). The CDR3 covers 15 residues. J was trimmed by 2 bases and V by 3 bases; bases with no gene match: 4. Variable domain in full (rest from reference TRBV5-4 and TRBJ2-3): ETGVTQSPTHLIKTRGQQVTLRCSSQSGHNTVSWYQQALGQGPQFIFQYYREEENGRGNFPPRFSGLQFPNYSSELNVNALELDDSALYLCASSYRGRDTDTQYFGPGTRLTVL.

The V and J genes are TRBV13 and TRBJ1-6; TRBD1 matches at 9 bases. The CDR3 consists of 16 residues. CDR1 is PRHDT and CDR2 is FYEKMQ in the germline V gene (reference sequence). V was clipped by 2 bases and J by 6 bases; unmatched bases: 5. The CDR3, as DNA: TGTGCCAGCAGCTTAAGTGGGACAGGGACTAATTCACCCCTCCACTTT. It codes for CASSLSGTGTNSPLHF. Combining the CDR3 with reference TRBV13 and TRBJ1-6 gives the whole variable domain AAGVIQSPRHLIKEKRETATLKCYPIPRHDTVYWYQQGPGQDPQFLISFYEKMQSDKGSIPDRFSAQQFSDYHSELNMSSLELGDSALYFCASSLSGTGTNSPLHFGNGTRLTVT.

The V and J genes are TRBV19 and TRBJ1-5, with no clear D. Germline V gene data show CDR1 as LNHDA and CDR2 as SQIVND (reference sequence). The length of the CDR3 is 13 residues. Trimming removed 5 bases from V and 5 bases from J, with 10 bases in between. The CDR3 loop reads CASSLLRDQPQHF. The CDR3 region has the DNA TGTGCCAGTAGTCTACTGAGAGATCAGCCCCAGCATTTT.

Only a few counts were recorded for this clone. The rearrangement uses TRBV7-2 and TRBJ2-1, with unresolved D. CDR1 is SGHTA and CDR2 is FQGNSA in the germline V gene. The CDR3 has 12 amino acids. Trimming shortened V by 5 bases and J by 6 bases, and 8 bases separated the two germline ends. CDR3 nucleotide sequence: TGTGCCAGCAGCCCCCCTCCCAATGAGCAGTTCTTC. Its translation: CASSPPPNEQFF.

This rearrangement joins TRBV25-1 to TRBJ2-1; a possible D gene is TRBD2 (5 bases). In germline, CDR1 is MGHDK, CDR2 SYGVNS. V shed 2 bases and J shed 7 bases, with 15 bases lying between them. The CDR3 spans 15 residues. The CDR3 protein is CASSERTREYNEQFF. The DNA for the CDR3 is TGTGCCAGCAGTGAACGAACTAGAGAATATAATGAGCAGTTCTTC.

This clone was found once. The chain combines TRBV30 with TRBJ1-2, with TRBD1 as a possible D gene (5 bases). Trimming left V 2 bases short and J 3 bases short, with 16 bases between. Germline CDR1 reads GTSNPN; CDR2 reads SVGIG (reference sequence). The CDR3 runs 15 residues. CDR3 loop: CAWSPDSRLDYGYTF. The CDR3 DNA reads as TGTGCCTGGAGTCCCGACAGTCGACTCGACTATGGCTACACCTTC.

The CDR3 region has the DNA TGTGCCAGCAGATCTGAGGCATGCGGAGATAGCAATCAGCCCCAGCATTTT. It codes for CASRSEACGDSNQPQHF. This chain joins TRBV25-1 and TRBJ1-5; D uncertain. The germline V gene encodes CDR1 MGHDK and CDR2 SYGVNS. V was cut by 6 bases and J by 0 bases, with 18 bases left in between. CDR3 length: 17 amino acids.

The chain carries TRBV27 and TRBJ2-7, with 7 positions matching TRBD1. The CDR3 length is 14 residues. Germline assignment: CDR1 MNHEY and CDR2 SMNVEV (reference sequence). The ends lost 10 bases at V and 0 bases at J; junction bases unmatched: 9. The CDR3 here is CATRDRDSSYEQYF. CDR3 coding DNA: TGTGCCACACGGGATAGGGACAGCTCCTACGAGCAGTACTTC.

The chain combines TRBV7-6 with TRBJ1-2; 9 bases map to TRBD1. This CDR3 contains 14 residues. The trim removed 1 base at V and 8 bases at J, leaving 5 bases unmatched. CDR1 SGHVS and CDR2 FNYEAQ come from the germline V gene. Here the CDR3 DNA reads TGTGCCAGCAGCTTAGGCCGGGACAGGGACGGCTACACCTTC. Encoded protein: CASSLGRDRDGYTF.

This chain joins TRBV7-2 and TRBJ1-2, with 10 bases lining up with TRBD1. Germline V gene lookup returns CDR1 SGHTA and CDR2 FQGNSA. Trimming cost V 4 bases and J 8 bases; bases outside gene matches: 4. The CDR3 length is 13 residues. CDR3 DNA sequence: TGTGCCAGCAGCTGGACAGGGGGGGAAGGCTACACCTTC. Amino acids: CASSWTGGEGYTF.

The table lists this clone with a count of one. This chain links TRBV21-1 with TRBJ2-3; the DNA was not compared with TRBD1, the D call given in the table. TRBV21-1 is a listed pseudogene. CDR3 length: 17 residues. CDR3 coding DNA: TGTGCCAGCAGTCCAGTAAACGGGACAGGGATAACAGATACGCAGTATTTT. The encoded protein is CASSPVNGTGITDTQYF.

The J gene is TRBJ2-5, the V gene TRBV5-6; TRBD2 might be the D (5 bases). The V gene lost 2 bases and the J gene lost 4 bases, with 9 bases spanning the gap. Germline V gene sequence: CDR1 SGHDT, CDR2 YYEEEE. This CDR3 region has 13 residues. Here the CDR3 reads CASSFGEGETQYF. CDR3 coding DNA: TGTGCCAGCAGCTTTGGCGAGGGAGAGACCCAGTACTTC.

The chain is built from TRBV11-2 and TRBJ1-1, with a weak D call TRBD1 (5 bases). V was pared by 3 bases and J by 1 base, with 6 bases between. There are 13 residues in the CDR3. Germline loops: CDR1 SGHAT, CDR2 FQNNGV. The CDR3 here is CASSFRANTEAFF. As DNA, the CDR3 is TGTGCCAGCAGCTTCAGGGCGAACACTGAAGCTTTCTTT.

The chain has TRBV7-2 and TRBJ1-3; D may be TRBD1 (5 bases). Germline lookup yields CDR1 SGHTA and CDR2 FQGNSA. This CDR3 is 15 amino acids long. The ends were cut back, 4 bases at V and 0 bases at J, with 10 bases in the middle. Here the CDR3 reads CASSSGIYSGNTIYF. The CDR3 DNA is TGTGCCAGCAGCTCAGGGATATACTCTGGAAACACCATATATTTT.

V and J are TRBV5-1 and TRBJ1-5, with TRBD1 as a possible D gene (6 bases). In germline, CDR1 is SGHRS, CDR2 YFSETQ. Trimming pared 1 base from V and 3 bases from J, leaving 14 bases between. This CDR3 has 16 residues. DNA of the CDR3: TGCGCCAGCAGCTTGACAGGGTTAAGTCTCAATCAGCCCCAGCATTTT. Its translation: CASSLTGLSLNQPQHF.

This clone occurred a few times. The J gene is TRBJ2-3, the V gene TRBV7-2; a weak D match, TRBD2 (5 bases). Germline CDR1 SGHTA, CDR2 FQGNSA. The CDR3 spans 14 residues. Trimming removed 5 bases from V and 3 bases from J, with 12 bases in between. CDR3 amino acids: CASSPGVATDTQYF. The CDR3 region has the DNA TGTGCCAGCAGCCCTGGGGTAGCGACAGATACGCAGTATTTT.

The CDR3 here is CASRPGLNTDTQYF. The DNA for the CDR3 is TGTGCCAGTCGGCCGGGATTGAACACAGATACGCAGTATTTT. The chain is built from TRBV25-1 and TRBJ2-3; D might be TRBD2 (5 bases). The germline gives CDR1 MGHDK, CDR2 SYGVNS. The germline V and J ends were trimmed by 9 bases and 2 bases, with 15 bases remaining between them. The CDR3 runs to 14 residues.

The rearrangement links TRBV14 to TRBJ1-1; D not resolved. The ends were cut back, 4 bases at V and 3 bases at J, with 9 bases in the middle. Per the germline V gene, CDR1 is SGHDN and CDR2 is FVKESK. The length of the CDR3 is 13 residues. The CDR3 DNA reads TGTGCCAGCAGCCCCGCCGGTTACACTGAAGCTTTCTTT. It is translated as CASSPAGYTEAFF.

V is TRBV5-4 and J is TRBJ2-1, with TRBD2 matching over 9 bases. The V gene's germline CDR1 is SGHNT and CDR2 YYREEE (reference sequence). J gave up 8 bases and V 3 bases, and 12 bases lay outside the gene matches. The length of the CDR3 is 16 residues. The CDR3 region is CASSSVGRGGLHEQFF. Here the CDR3 DNA reads TGTGCCAGCAGCTCCGTCGGGCGGGGGGGCCTCCATGAGCAGTTCTTC.